These T cell receptor beta chains were read from a single sample in a study of cytomegalovirus exposure and HLA in healthy donors. Data came from immunoSEQ multiplex PCR; TCRdb stores just in-frame clones and leaves some out. The data show 200,000 or so clones, roughly 76% seen once. Sequenced material: PBMCs. The receptor set was obtained from a man between 35 and 55 years old in good health and CMV-seropositive. Both conserved end residues are part of each CDR3. Fields, in order: CDR3 DNA, CDR3 protein, V gene, J gene, D gene, clone size. The D gene is left open where the match is weak. Only part of the rows carry a size: once, few, many, or a class if the clone is expanded.

cdr3_nt: TGTGCCAGTAGTATAGCACAGAGAAAAGAGACCCAGTACTTC; cdr3_aa: CASSIAQRKETQYF; v_call: TRBV19; j_call: TRBJ2-5; d_call: NA; clone_size: NA
cdr3_nt: TGTGCCATCAGTGAGTTTCGGGGGATGTTCTTC; cdr3_aa: CAISEFRGMFF; v_call: TRBV10-3; j_call: TRBJ2-1; d_call: NA; clone_size: few
cdr3_nt: TGCGCCAGCAGCCAGGTCCTAGCCAGCAATACGCAGTATTTT; cdr3_aa: CASSQVLASNTQYF; v_call: TRBV5-1; j_call: TRBJ2-3; d_call: NA; clone_size: few
cdr3_nt: TGCAGCGTTGTATCCGGGACAGGGGAACACGAGCAGTACTTC; cdr3_aa: CSVVSGTGEHEQYF; v_call: TRBV29-1; j_call: TRBJ2-7; d_call: TRBD1; clone_size: NA
cdr3_nt: TGTGCCAGCAGCTTAGGGACAGGGGAGGACGAGCAGTACTTC; cdr3_aa: CASSLGTGEDEQYF; v_call: TRBV7-9; j_call: TRBJ2-7; d_call: TRBD1; clone_size: NA
cdr3_nt: TGTGCCAGTCTAGGGACAGGCTTGCAAGGCTACACCTTC; cdr3_aa: CASLGTGLQGYTF; v_call: TRBV19; j_call: TRBJ1-2; d_call: TRBD1; clone_size: NA
cdr3_nt: TGTGCCAGCTCACCTCAGGGGCCGAACACTGAAGCTTTCTTT; cdr3_aa: CASSPQGPNTEAFF; v_call: TRBV18; j_call: TRBJ1-1; d_call: NA; clone_size: NA
cdr3_nt: TGTGCCAGCAGTTATACAGGGAAGTCGAACACCGGGGAGCTGTTTTTT; cdr3_aa: CASSYTGKSNTGELFF; v_call: TRBV7-9; j_call: TRBJ2-2; d_call: NA; clone_size: NA
cdr3_nt: TGTGCCAGCAGCGGGGGTGACAGGGGAACTAATGAAAAACTGTTTTTT; cdr3_aa: CASSGGDRGTNEKLFF; v_call: TRBV9; j_call: TRBJ1-4; d_call: TRBD1; clone_size: NA
cdr3_nt: TGTGCCAGCAGTTTAAGGACAGGGTTAGTCTACACCTTC; cdr3_aa: CASSLRTGLVYTF; v_call: TRBV27; j_call: TRBJ1-2; d_call: TRBD1; clone_size: NA
cdr3_nt: TGTGCCTGGAGCGGGGGTATCTACTATGGCTACACCTTC; cdr3_aa: CAWSGGIYYGYTF; v_call: TRBV30; j_call: TRBJ1-2; d_call: NA; clone_size: NA
cdr3_nt: TGTGCCAGCGCCTACAGGGGGGCCAATCTCTCACCCCTCCACTTT; cdr3_aa: CASAYRGANLSPLHF; v_call: TRBV7-2; j_call: TRBJ1-6; d_call: TRBD1; clone_size: few
cdr3_nt: TGTGCCAGCAGGGCGACAGGGGTGGGATCGTTCTTC; cdr3_aa: CASRATGVGSFF; v_call: TRBV28; j_call: TRBJ2-1; d_call: TRBD1; clone_size: NA
cdr3_nt: TGTGCCAGCAGTTACACCCGGACAGGGTACACAGATACGCAGTATTTT; cdr3_aa: CASSYTRTGYTDTQYF; v_call: TRBV6-6; j_call: TRBJ2-3; d_call: TRBD1; clone_size: NA
cdr3_nt: TGTGCCAGCTCCCCCCGGGACAGCCCGGTCCCCGCATACGAGCAGTACTTC; cdr3_aa: CASSPRDSPVPAYEQYF; v_call: TRBV9; j_call: TRBJ2-7; d_call: TRBD1; clone_size: once
cdr3_nt: TGTGCCAGCAGTTATTCACAGGGACGGAACTACGAGCAGTACTTC; cdr3_aa: CASSYSQGRNYEQYF; v_call: TRBV6-5; j_call: TRBJ2-7; d_call: NA; clone_size: NA
cdr3_nt: TGCGCCAGCAGCTCACGACTAGCGGGGGGAAGGGAGCAGTTCTTC; cdr3_aa: CASSSRLAGGREQFF; v_call: TRBV5-1; j_call: TRBJ2-1; d_call: TRBD2; clone_size: NA
cdr3_nt: TGTGCCAGCAGTTTAAGCGGCCAAGAGACCCAGTACTTC; cdr3_aa: CASSLSGQETQYF; v_call: TRBV28; j_call: TRBJ2-5; d_call: NA; clone_size: NA
cdr3_nt: TGTGCCAGCAGCTTAAATCCCCAGGGGGCCCCCTATGGCTACACCTTC; cdr3_aa: CASSLNPQGAPYGYTF; v_call: TRBV7-2; j_call: TRBJ1-2; d_call: TRBD1; clone_size: NA
cdr3_nt: TGTGCCAGCAGTTTGAGGCAGGGCGGTCAGCCCCAGCATTTT; cdr3_aa: CASSLRQGGQPQHF; v_call: TRBV27; j_call: TRBJ1-5; d_call: NA; clone_size: NA
cdr3_nt: TGTGCCAGCAGCTTAGCCTTCCTAGCGGGGGGCAACAATGAGCAGTTCTTC; cdr3_aa: CASSLAFLAGGNNEQFF; v_call: TRBV7-6; j_call: TRBJ2-1; d_call: TRBD2; clone_size: NA
cdr3_nt: TGTGCCAGCAGCCCTTTTGACAGGGTCACCTACAATGAGCAGTTCTTC; cdr3_aa: CASSPFDRVTYNEQFF; v_call: TRBV9; j_call: TRBJ2-1; d_call: TRBD1; clone_size: NA
cdr3_nt: TGTGCCAGCAGCTTGGTGGCTTTTAACACCGGGGAGCTGTTTTTT; cdr3_aa: CASSLVAFNTGELFF; v_call: TRBV5-4; j_call: TRBJ2-2; d_call: NA; clone_size: NA
cdr3_nt: TGTGCCAGCAGCTTAGGGCCAGATCCTAACTATGGCTACACCTTC; cdr3_aa: CASSLGPDPNYGYTF; v_call: TRBV7-2; j_call: TRBJ1-2; d_call: NA; clone_size: NA
cdr3_nt: TGTGCCAGCACTAGATCCATAGTGACAGAGACAGATACGCAGTATTTT; cdr3_aa: CASTRSIVTETDTQYF; v_call: TRBV27; j_call: TRBJ2-3; d_call: NA; clone_size: NA
cdr3_nt: TGCAGCGTTGAAGGGGCAGGACAGGGGGGGACCGAGCAGTACTTC; cdr3_aa: CSVEGAGQGGTEQYF; v_call: TRBV29-1; j_call: TRBJ2-7; d_call: TRBD1; clone_size: few
cdr3_nt: TGTGCCAGCACCCAGGGTGTGAATCAGCCCCAGCATTTT; cdr3_aa: CASTQGVNQPQHF; v_call: TRBV2; j_call: TRBJ1-5; d_call: NA; clone_size: few
cdr3_nt: TGTGCCAGCAGCTCGACTAGCGGGATGTACGAGCAGTACTTC; cdr3_aa: CASSSTSGMYEQYF; v_call: TRBV11-2; j_call: TRBJ2-7; d_call: TRBD2; clone_size: few
cdr3_nt: TGTGCCAGCACGAAGGCGGGAGGGAACACTGAAGCTTTCTTT; cdr3_aa: CASTKAGGNTEAFF; v_call: TRBV6-5; j_call: TRBJ1-1; d_call: NA; clone_size: once
cdr3_nt: TGTGCCAGCAGCCCGGGGGGGACCGATGAGCAGTTCTTC; cdr3_aa: CASSPGGTDEQFF; v_call: TRBV28; j_call: TRBJ2-1; d_call: TRBD2; clone_size: few
cdr3_nt: TGTGCCAGCAGCACTGTTAGCGGGGGCTCCTACGAGCAGTACTTC; cdr3_aa: CASSTVSGGSYEQYF; v_call: TRBV7-9; j_call: TRBJ2-7; d_call: TRBD2; clone_size: NA
cdr3_nt: TGTGCCAGCAGCTTAGCGGCCCAGCCCCAGCATTTT; cdr3_aa: CASSLAAQPQHF; v_call: TRBV7-8; j_call: TRBJ1-5; d_call: NA; clone_size: NA
cdr3_nt: TGTGCCAGCAGCTCTCCTAGCACAGATACGCAGTATTTT; cdr3_aa: CASSSPSTDTQYF; v_call: TRBV9; j_call: TRBJ2-3; d_call: NA; clone_size: NA
cdr3_nt: TGTGCCAGTAGCTTGGACAGGGGGCACAGTGGCTACACCTTC; cdr3_aa: CASSLDRGHSGYTF; v_call: TRBV19; j_call: TRBJ1-2; d_call: TRBD1; clone_size: NA
cdr3_nt: TGCGCCAGCAGCCAACAAGACAGGGAGAATTCACCCCTCCACTTT; cdr3_aa: CASSQQDRENSPLHF; v_call: TRBV4-1; j_call: TRBJ1-6; d_call: TRBD1; clone_size: NA
cdr3_nt: TGTGCCAGCAGCGTAGCAGGGAATGAGCAGTTCTTC; cdr3_aa: CASSVAGNEQFF; v_call: TRBV9; j_call: TRBJ2-1; d_call: NA; clone_size: NA
cdr3_nt: TGTGCCAGCAGCTCCGACTCCGGGACAGGGAACACCGGGGAGCTGTTTTTT; cdr3_aa: CASSSDSGTGNTGELFF; v_call: TRBV7-3; j_call: TRBJ2-2; d_call: TRBD1; clone_size: NA
cdr3_nt: TGTGCCAGCAGCTCTCAGGGTACCGGGGAGCTGTTTTTT; cdr3_aa: CASSSQGTGELFF; v_call: TRBV7-2; j_call: TRBJ2-2; d_call: NA; clone_size: NA
cdr3_nt: TGTGCCAGCAATCCAGGTACTCCCAACCCCATAAATCAGCCCCAGCATTTT; cdr3_aa: CASNPGTPNPINQPQHF; v_call: TRBV2; j_call: TRBJ1-5; d_call: NA; clone_size: NA
cdr3_nt: TGTGCCAGCAGTGAAGGGGGGGGTATCTCCTACAATGAGCAGTTCTTC; cdr3_aa: CASSEGGGISYNEQFF; v_call: TRBV2; j_call: TRBJ2-1; d_call: TRBD2; clone_size: NA
cdr3_nt: TGTGCCAGCAGACTTGGTGGGACTAGCGGTTACAATGAGCAGTTCTTC; cdr3_aa: CASRLGGTSGYNEQFF; v_call: TRBV5-4; j_call: TRBJ2-1; d_call: TRBD2; clone_size: NA
cdr3_nt: TGTGCCAGCAGTGCACAGGGGGCGGGTGAAAAACTGTTTTTT; cdr3_aa: CASSAQGAGEKLFF; v_call: TRBV2; j_call: TRBJ1-4; d_call: TRBD1; clone_size: few
cdr3_nt: TGTGCCAGCACCCTCGGGGGGCGGGGGGGTAACAATGAGCAGTTCTTC; cdr3_aa: CASTLGGRGGNNEQFF; v_call: TRBV7-9; j_call: TRBJ2-1; d_call: TRBD2; clone_size: NA
cdr3_nt: TGTGCCAGCAGACCCACACAGAACACTGAAGCTTTCTTT; cdr3_aa: CASRPTQNTEAFF; v_call: TRBV6-1; j_call: TRBJ1-1; d_call: NA; clone_size: few
cdr3_nt: TGTGCCAGCAGCTTAGCGTTAGGACTTCTCACCGGGGAGCTGTTTTTT; cdr3_aa: CASSLALGLLTGELFF; v_call: TRBV7-2; j_call: TRBJ2-2; d_call: NA; clone_size: NA
cdr3_nt: TGTGCCAGCAGCTTAGGGGGTAAGAATGAGCAGTTCTTC; cdr3_aa: CASSLGGKNEQFF; v_call: TRBV5-6; j_call: TRBJ2-1; d_call: NA; clone_size: NA
cdr3_nt: TGTGCCAGCAGTGACTACCCAAAGACAGGATCCTACGAGCAGTACTTC; cdr3_aa: CASSDYPKTGSYEQYF; v_call: TRBV25-1; j_call: TRBJ2-7; d_call: NA; clone_size: NA
cdr3_nt: TGTGCCAGCAGCTTATTGGGGGGGGCAAGGGATGAGCAGTTCTTC; cdr3_aa: CASSLLGGARDEQFF; v_call: TRBV7-3; j_call: TRBJ2-1; d_call: NA; clone_size: NA
cdr3_nt: TGTGCCAGCAGCCGGAACACCGGGGAGCTGTTTTTT; cdr3_aa: CASSRNTGELFF; v_call: TRBV13; j_call: TRBJ2-2; d_call: NA; clone_size: NA
cdr3_nt: TGTGCCAGCAGCTTTGACACAAACAATCAGCCCCAGCATTTT; cdr3_aa: CASSFDTNNQPQHF; v_call: TRBV7-9; j_call: TRBJ1-5; d_call: NA; clone_size: NA